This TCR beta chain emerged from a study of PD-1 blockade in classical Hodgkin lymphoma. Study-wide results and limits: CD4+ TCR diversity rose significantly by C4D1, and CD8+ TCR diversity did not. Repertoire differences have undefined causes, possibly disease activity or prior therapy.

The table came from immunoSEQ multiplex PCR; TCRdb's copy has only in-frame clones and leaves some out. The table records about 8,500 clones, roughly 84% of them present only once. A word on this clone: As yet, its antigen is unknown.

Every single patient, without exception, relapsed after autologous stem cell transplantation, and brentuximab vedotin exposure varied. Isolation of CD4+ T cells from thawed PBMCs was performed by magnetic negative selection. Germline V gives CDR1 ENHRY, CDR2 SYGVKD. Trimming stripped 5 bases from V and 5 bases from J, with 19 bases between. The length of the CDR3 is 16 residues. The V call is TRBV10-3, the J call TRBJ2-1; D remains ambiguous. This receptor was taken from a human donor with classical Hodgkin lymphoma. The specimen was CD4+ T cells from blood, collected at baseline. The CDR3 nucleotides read TGTGCCATCAGTACCAGTCTGGGAATACAGAACAATGAGCAGTTCTTC. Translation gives CAISTSLGIQNNEQFF.